Below are 8 T cell receptor beta chains sequenced from a single sample in a study of blood T cell repertoires in COVID-19. Clones were read by immunoSEQ multiplex PCR, and TCRdb kept only the in-frame ones, dropping some. The profile shows about 140,000 clones, 84% of them singletons. The sequencing input was PBMCs or T cells enriched from blood (not recorded which). The receptors shown here come from a woman aged 45-65 years with acute COVID-19.

This chain joins TRBV5-1 and TRBJ2-7; 8 bases agree with TRBD1. The CDR3 length is 14 residues. With V trimmed by 4 bases and J by 3 bases, 6 bases remained unmatched. CDR1 and CDR2 from the germline V gene are SGHRS and YFSETQ. The CDR3 is CASSPGQEVYEQYF. The CDR3 bases are TGCGCCAGCAGCCCGGGACAGGAGGTCTACGAGCAGTACTTC.

This clone was observed a handful of times. The chain links TRBV30 to TRBJ2-7, with 7 bases aligning to TRBD2. Germline loops: CDR1 GTSNPN, CDR2 SVGIG (reference sequence). CDR3 size: 13 residues. The V segment lost 2 bases and the J segment 4 bases; nucleotides outside the gene matches: 5. The CDR3 DNA reads as TGTGCCTGGAGTAGTGGGCGGGAGTACGAGCAGTACTTC. Amino acids: CAWSSGREYEQYF.

The chain combines TRBV3-1 (or the pseudogene TRBV3-2) with TRBJ1-2; D gene unclear. Germline-derived CDR1 and CDR2 are LGHDT and YNNKEL (reference sequence). V was pared by 4 bases and J by 2 bases, with 8 bases between. The CDR3 loop spans 13 amino acids. The CDR3 loop is CASSRERNYGYTF. DNA for the CDR3: TGTGCCAGCAGCCGGGAGCGCAACTATGGCTACACCTTC.

This chain joins TRBV19 and TRBJ2-1; TRBD2 aligns across 15 bases. V lost 3 bases to trimming and J lost 9 bases; unmatched junction nucleotides: 18. This CDR3 contains 20 residues. CDR1 and CDR2 (germline): LNHDA, SQIVND (reference sequence). The CDR3 reads CASSMGRGGKGLAGGSEQFF. The CDR3 DNA reads TGTGCCAGTAGTATGGGTCGAGGGGGCAAGGGACTAGCGGGAGGAAGTGAGCAGTTCTTC.

The V call is TRBV11-3, the J call TRBJ2-2; tentatively, D is TRBD1 (7 bases). Germline loops: CDR1 SGHNT, CDR2 YENEEA. Between the trimmed V and J ends, which lost 6 bases and 4 bases, there was a span of 18 bases. The CDR3 loop spans 16 amino acids. In DNA form, the CDR3 reads TGTGCCAGCAGGCCCCTGGGCCAGGGGGGCACCGGGGAGCTGTTTTTT. This encodes CASRPLGQGGTGELFF.

J is TRBJ2-7 and V is TRBV14, with 10 nucleotides matching TRBD2. Unmatched junction bases numbered 5, after V lost 6 bases and J lost 0 bases. Germline loops: CDR1 SGHDN, CDR2 FVKESK. The CDR3 length is 15 residues. In DNA form, the CDR3 reads TGTGCCAGCAGTTCCGGGACTAGCGTCTCCTACGAGCAGTACTTC. This codes for CASSSGTSVSYEQYF.

This clone was seen ten or more times. V is TRBV16 and J is TRBJ1-2, with D hard to call. Germline V gene lookup returns CDR1 KGHSY and CDR2 FQNENV. The V and J ends lost 1 base and 7 bases respectively, with 7 bases between them. The CDR3 is 12 residues long. The DNA for the CDR3 is TGTGCCAGCAGCCAATTTTCGCGTGGCTACACCTTC. It is translated as CASSQFSRGYTF.

The V gene is TRBV6-2 or TRBV6-3, the J gene TRBJ2-7; 10 bases map to TRBD2. The CDR3 totals 16 residues. Germline V gene lookup returns CDR1 MNHEY and CDR2 SVGEGT. Trimming at V came to 6 bases and at J to 1 base, leaving 9 bases not matched to a gene. The CDR3 DNA follows: TGTGCCAGCAGCCCTGTCCTAGCGGGAGCTTCCTACGAGCAGTACTTC. Encoded protein: CASSPVLAGASYEQYF.